This T cell receptor beta chain is from a study of low-dose radiotherapy and immunotherapy resistance in tumors. About the research overall: Patients were treated with intravenous nivolumab at 240 mg every two weeks and were also dosed with ipilimumab at 1 mg/kg every six weeks.

Both TCRalpha and TCRbeta chains were reverse transcribed with V-gene-specific primers. TCRs were amplified for approximately 21 PCR cycles with a constant-region primer and V-primer adapter. MiXCR was run by TCRdb on the reads, yielding one entry per CDR3 protein. The repertoire has 65,000 to 100,000 distinct CDR3 sequences, 15% to 20% of them found once; the top ten carry 2.8%. V lost 8 bases, J lost 0 bases, and 15 bases lay in between. This CDR3 comprises 15 residues. This clonotype was seen a handful of times. The time point denotes: before trial treatment. Patients deemed eligible presented with advanced solid tumors lacking tumor-infiltrating lymphocytes.

Sequencing used PBMCs, obtained before treatment. The receptor's source is a male donor with prostate cancer. The chain couples TRBV12-3 or TRBV12-4 to TRBJ2-3; D gene uncertain. The CDR3 DNA reads as TGTGCCAGCCAAGGACGGACCCCTAGCACAGATACGCAGTATTTT. It specifies CASQGRTPSTDTQYF.